The clone carrying this TCR beta chain was observed a few times. The antigen is not known. This sample is part of a study of T cell repertoires in cytomegalovirus infection. Study context: CMV infection together with matching HLA type was indicated by public TCR beta signatures.

TCRdb fed the reads into MiXCR, producing one record per CDR3 protein. The repertoire has 680,000 or so distinct CDR3 sequences, approximately 33% of them found once; the top ten carry 15% to 20%. Trimming cost V 3 bases and J 4 bases, with 12 bases left between them. The V gene's germline CDR1 is SNHLY and CDR2 FYNNEI. The CDR3 runs to 14 residues. The source material was cultured PBMCs, sampled from culture after CMV antigen stimulation. The clonotype comes from a human donor in good health (CMV status not recorded). Some clones in this sample may be carry-over from other donors' samples. The V call is TRBV2, the J call TRBJ2-5; D remains ambiguous. The CDR3 reads CASSETLLGETQYF. Here the CDR3 DNA reads TGTGCCAGCAGTGAGACCCTTCTGGGAGAGACCCAGTACTTC.